This T cell receptor (beta chain) was identified in a study of breast tumors, draining lymph nodes, adjacent tissues. The V gene lost 1 base and the J gene lost 7 bases, with 8 bases spanning the gap. CDR1 SEHNR and CDR2 FQNEAQ come from the germline V gene (reference sequence). CDR3 length: 14 amino acids. From the multiplex PCR reads, TCRdb called clonotypes with MiXCR, one entry per CDR3 protein. The table includes about 63,000 distinct CDR3 sequences, around 52% detected once. By sample share, this clonotype is medium-sized. This clonotype was sampled from a female donor with breast cancer. Some clones in this sample may be carry-over from other donors' samples. The sample taken for sequencing was breast tumor tissue. The V call is TRBV7-9, the J call TRBJ1-6; D is unclear. The CDR3 DNA follows: TGTGCCAGCAGCTTAGACAGCTTAAATTCACCCCTCCACTTT. Protein: CASSLDSLNSPLHF.